These 17 T cell receptor beta chains originate from one sample sequenced in a study of CD8 T cells in Susac syndrome. With random hexamers, roughly 0.45 to 1 ug RNA was reverse transcribed. TCRdb re-derived calls from the immunoSEQ multiplex PCR reads in MiXCR, one entry per CDR3 protein. The profile shows some 120,000 distinct CDR3 sequences, 90% to 95% of them singletons. The specimen was CD4+ T cells from PBMCs. These receptors were collected from a human donor with multiple sclerosis.

The rearrangement links TRBV9 to TRBJ2-5; D possibly corresponds to TRBD1 (6 bases). The CDR3 loop spans 18 amino acids. CDR1 and CDR2 (germline): SGDLS, YYNGEE. Trimming shortened V by 4 bases and J by 0 bases, and 22 bases separated the two germline ends. This CDR3 is CASSPRFRQGQNQETQYF. The CDR3 region has the DNA TGTGCCAGCAGCCCTCGTTTTCGCCAGGGGCAGAACCAAGAGACCCAGTACTTC. Full variable domain (rest looked up from reference TRBV9 and TRBJ2-5): DSGVTQTPKHLITATGQRVTLRCSPRSGDLSVYWYQQSLDQGLQFLIQYYNGEERAKGNILERFSAQQFPDLHSELNLSSLELGDSALYFCASSPRFRQGQNQETQYFGPGTRLLVL.

The CDR3 coding sequence is TGTGCCTGGAGCCGGACAGATAATCAGCCCCAGCATTTT. Its translation: CAWSRTDNQPQHF. This chain links TRBV30 with TRBJ1-5; perhaps TRBD1 as D (6 bases). This CDR3 has 13 amino acids. Germline loops: CDR1 GTSNPN, CDR2 SVGIG (reference sequence). Trimming took off 3 bases at V and 4 bases at J, with 10 bases between the two ends.

This chain connects TRBV10-3 to TRBJ1-1; D is unclear. Germline CDR1 reads ENHRY; CDR2 reads SYGVKD. CDR3 length: 13 amino acids. Trimming took off 2 bases at V and 2 bases at J, with 6 bases between the two ends. CDR3 sequence (DNA): TGTGCCATCAGTGAGAACAGTAACACTGAAGCTTTCTTT. This codes for CAISENSNTEAFF.

The gene calls are TRBV29-1 and TRBJ2-2, with D tentatively TRBD2 (5 bases). V was cut by 3 bases and J by 2 bases, with 7 bases left in between. The germline V gene has CDR1 SQVTM and CDR2 ANQGSEA. The CDR3 has 13 amino acids. CDR3 bases: TGCAGCGTTGATCGGGGAAACACCGGGGAGCTGTTTTTT. Protein: CSVDRGNTGELFF.

CDR3 coding DNA: TGTGCCAGCAGCATCTTACCGACTAGCGGGGGGTTCACAGATACGCAGTATTTT. Translating it yields CASSILPTSGGFTDTQYF. The chain carries TRBV6-1 and TRBJ2-3, with 13 bases lining up with TRBD2. This CDR3 is 18 amino acids long. V lost 6 bases and J lost 2; bases outside the gene matches: 11. Germline V gene data show CDR1 as MNHNS and CDR2 as SASEGT.

V is TRBV7-2 and J is TRBJ2-2; a possible D gene is TRBD2 (6 bases). The germline CDR1 and CDR2 sequences are SGHTA and FQGNSA. Trimming took off 5 bases at V and 2 bases at J, with 15 bases between the two ends. This CDR3 is 16 amino acids long. The CDR3, as DNA: TGTGCCAGCAGCCCCAACGGGACTCCCAACACCGGGGAGCTGTTTTTT. Its translation is CASSPNGTPNTGELFF.

This rearrangement joins TRBV30 to TRBJ2-7; D is perhaps TRBD1 (5 bases). This CDR3 is built from 14 residues. The germline V gene has CDR1 GTSNPN and CDR2 SVGIG (reference sequence). Trimming took off 5 bases at V and 2 bases at J, with 16 bases between the two ends. This chain's CDR3 is CAWAEGAGAYEQYF. DNA of the CDR3: TGTGCCTGGGCGGAAGGGGCAGGAGCCTACGAGCAGTACTTC.

The J gene is TRBJ2-3, the V gene TRBV5-4; D unclear. The CDR3 covers 15 residues. CDR1 is SGHNT, CDR2 YYREEE, per germline (reference sequence). V lost 0 bases, J lost 4 bases, and 12 bases lay in between. The CDR3 is CASSLGDLVADTQYF. The CDR3, as DNA: TGTGCCAGCAGCTTGGGGGATTTAGTGGCAGATACGCAGTATTTT.

The chain combines TRBV30 with TRBJ2-3; no definite D call. V was pared by 7 bases and J by 2 bases, with 13 bases between. The CDR3 has 13 amino acids. Germline V gene lookup returns CDR1 GTSNPN and CDR2 SVGIG (reference sequence). The chain's CDR3 is CAFRALNTDTQYF. The CDR3 nucleotides read TGTGCCTTCCGGGCTCTAAACACAGATACGCAGTATTTT. Supplemented by reference TRBV30 and TRBJ2-3, the full variable domain reads SQTIHQWPATLVQPVGSPLSLECTVEGTSNPNLYWYRQAAGRGLQLLFYSVGIGQISSEVPQNLSASRPQDRQFILSSKKLLLSDSGFYLCAFRALNTDTQYFGPGTRLTVL.

The V and J genes are TRBV20-1 and TRBJ1-1, with a tentative D call TRBD1 (5 bases). The CDR3 has 14 amino acids. The germline V gene encodes CDR1 DFQATT and CDR2 SNEGSKA (reference sequence). CDR3 sequence: CSPREGGKNTEAFF. DNA for the CDR3: TGCAGCCCCAGGGAGGGAGGAAAGAACACTGAAGCTTTCTTT.

This sequence joins TRBV18 and TRBJ1-5; the D gene is possibly TRBD1 (6 bases). The CDR3 is 14 residues long. Germline CDR1 is KGHSH and CDR2 is LQKENI. Trimming cost V 0 bases and J 6 bases, with 9 bases left between them. This chain's CDR3 is CASSPPQGSQPQHF. The CDR3 DNA reads as TGTGCCAGCTCACCACCACAGGGTAGTCAGCCCCAGCATTTT.

The chain is built from TRBV6-5 and TRBJ2-7, with D perhaps matching TRBD2 (6 bases). This CDR3 is built from 13 residues. Germline CDR1 is MNHEY and CDR2 is SVGAGI. Deletions cut 5 bases from V and 4 bases from J, with 12 bases between. This CDR3 is CASSGAGRYEQYF. The DNA for the CDR3 is TGTGCCAGCAGTGGGGCGGGGCGGTACGAGCAGTACTTC.

This clonotype came up once. This rearrangement joins TRBV12-3 or TRBV12-4 to TRBJ1-2, with a weak D call TRBD1 (5 bases). The V and J ends lost 10 bases and 2 bases respectively, with 14 bases between them. This CDR3 is built from 13 residues. The CDR3 loop reads CANPPRGNYGYTF. DNA of the CDR3: TGTGCCAACCCCCCACGGGGGAACTATGGCTACACCTTC.

J is TRBJ1-2 and V is TRBV15; D is unresolved. Trimming removed 2 bases at V and 8 bases at J, with 15 bases between. Germline CDR1 and CDR2: LNHNV and YYDKDF (reference sequence). This CDR3 spans 14 amino acids. The CDR3 protein is CATSRNGWREGYTF. The CDR3 DNA sequence: TGTGCCACCAGCAGAAACGGGTGGCGAGAGGGCTACACCTTC.

The rearrangement joins TRBV19 to TRBJ1-1; TRBD1 matches 7 bases. The CDR3 loop spans 15 amino acids. Germline V gene data show CDR1 as LNHDA and CDR2 as SQIVND (reference sequence). V dropped 2 bases and J dropped 0; count of bases not matched to a gene: 3. The CDR3 is CASSISGTVNTEAFF. DNA for the CDR3: TGTGCCAGTAGTATATCCGGGACAGTGAACACTGAAGCTTTCTTT.

The gene calls are TRBV12-3 or TRBV12-4 and TRBJ1-6, with 7 bases fitting TRBD1. With 4 bases clipped from V and 8 bases from J, the junction kept 8 bases outside the gene matches. This CDR3 spans 15 amino acids. In nucleotides, the CDR3 is TGTGCCAGCAGTTCCTACAGGGGATATGATTCACCCCTCCACTTT. Translated: CASSSYRGYDSPLHF.

This chain uses TRBV29-1 with TRBJ2-5; 11 bases are shared with TRBD1. The V segment lost 7 bases and the J segment 2 bases; nucleotides outside the gene matches: 6. CDR3 length: 14 amino acids. Germline CDR1 reads SQVTM; CDR2 reads ANQGSEA. The DNA for the CDR3 is TGCAGCGGTACCGGGACAGGGGGTCAAGAGACCCAGTACTTC. Translated: CSGTGTGGQETQYF.